The rows below give T cell receptor beta chains drawn from one sample of a study of shared clonotypes between healthy human individuals. The protocol was immunoSEQ multiplex PCR, while the TCRdb copy is restricted to in-frame clones and leaves out a portion. The sample contains around 750,000 clones, around 72% of which appear only once. Sequencing input: memory CD4+ T cells sorted from blood. These receptors came from a woman aged 30 to 39 in good health. Both conserved end residues are part of each CDR3.

>TRBJ2-5|TRBV10-3
CAISESGTLQETQYF
>TRBJ2-5|TRBV10-3
CAISESRTEAETQYF
>TRBJ2-2|TRBV6-5
CASSWHGRNTGELFF
>TRBJ2-1|TRBV7-3
CASSLSLMSDEQFF
>TRBJ2-2|TRBV6-6
CASSYPGTGLGELFF
>TRBJ2-1|TRBV5-1
CASSSAGSSYNEQFF
>TRBJ2-5|TRBV4-2
CASSQAGTSGETQYF
>TRBJ2-1|TRBV9
CASSVTGQGAGDEQFF
>TRBJ1-4|TRBV7-3
CASTRRVLGWEKLFF
>TRBJ1-1|TRBV5-6
CASSLEVGNLNTEAFF
>TRBJ2-4|TRBV28
CASSGTGSNKNIQYF
>TRBJ2-5|TRBV11-3
CASSSDGSQETQYF
>TRBJ2-1|TRBV6-4
CATRGAGERDEQFF
>TRBJ2-1|TRBV11-2
CASSQDQSGAPSSEQFF
>TRBJ2-1|TRBV4-1
CASSQVGHLYNEQFF
>TRBJ1-1|TRBV6-1
CASFPRGTFGTEAFF
>TRBJ2-3|TRBV27
CASSLNPTLLAGVDTQYF
>TRBJ2-2|TRBV21-1
CASSKVLAENTGELFF
>TRBJ2-6|TRBV5-7
CASSLQGGGISGANVLTF
>TRBJ2-7|TRBV28
CASSLASSGIDEQYF
>TRBJ2-7|TRBV14
CASSREANHEQYF
>TRBJ1-5|TRBV7-9
CASSLGQGASFQPQHF
>TRBJ2-7|TRBV5-8
CASGEPQGAYEQYF
>TRBJ2-1|TRBV28
CASSLGFMQFF
>TRBJ1-5|TRBV6-5
CASRAERGSHQPQHF
>TRBJ2-3|TRBV28
CASILAGSSTDTQYF
>TRBJ2-5|TRBV2
CASMKQGALETQYF
>TRBJ1-2|TRBV11-2
CASSFRGGYTF
>TRBJ1-1|TRBV28
CASSMVEAFF
>TRBJ2-2|TRBV5-1
CASSSLGNTGELFF
>TRBJ1-1|TRBV7-2
CASSRDTTLHTEAFF
>TRBJ1-2|TRBV7-8
CASSLPNQGNYGYTF
>TRBJ2-3|TRBV28
CASSFGGSQDTQYF
>TRBJ2-2|TRBV19
CASTVGITGELFF
>TRBJ1-2|TRBV7-2
CASSGPLGNYGYTF
>TRBJ2-2|TRBV2
CASTADTGELFF
>TRBJ2-7|TRBV28
CASTLMDTNEQYF